This TCR beta chain was sequenced for a study of blood T cell repertoires in COVID-19. Study context: Sites across the United States, Italy and Spain contributed samples from acute and convalescent COVID-19. PBMCs, B-cell-depleted T cells, or T cells provided the cDNA or gDNA that made up the material.

The ends lost 1 base at V and 8 bases at J; junction bases unmatched: 7. The CDR3 contains 16 residues. CDR1 and CDR2 from the germline V gene are LNHNV and YYDKDF (reference sequence). Per the original methods: Researchers report that nucleated cell counts were estimated from reference gene primer amplification. Measured with immunoSEQ multiplex PCR; TCRdb has only the in-frame clones, and not every one. V and J calls and clone size are copied from that table; D and trimming were computed from the DNA. Of fewer than 250,000 clones listed, 75% to 85% are singletons. The sequenced sample was peripheral blood. The genes are TRBV15 and TRBJ1-6, with 8 positions matching TRBD1. The receptor comes from a woman aged 70-85 years with acute or convalescent COVID-19. The CDR3 loop reads CATSRVRQGYHSPLHF. CDR3 bases: TGTGCCACCAGCAGAGTGAGACAGGGGTATCATTCACCCCTCCACTTT.